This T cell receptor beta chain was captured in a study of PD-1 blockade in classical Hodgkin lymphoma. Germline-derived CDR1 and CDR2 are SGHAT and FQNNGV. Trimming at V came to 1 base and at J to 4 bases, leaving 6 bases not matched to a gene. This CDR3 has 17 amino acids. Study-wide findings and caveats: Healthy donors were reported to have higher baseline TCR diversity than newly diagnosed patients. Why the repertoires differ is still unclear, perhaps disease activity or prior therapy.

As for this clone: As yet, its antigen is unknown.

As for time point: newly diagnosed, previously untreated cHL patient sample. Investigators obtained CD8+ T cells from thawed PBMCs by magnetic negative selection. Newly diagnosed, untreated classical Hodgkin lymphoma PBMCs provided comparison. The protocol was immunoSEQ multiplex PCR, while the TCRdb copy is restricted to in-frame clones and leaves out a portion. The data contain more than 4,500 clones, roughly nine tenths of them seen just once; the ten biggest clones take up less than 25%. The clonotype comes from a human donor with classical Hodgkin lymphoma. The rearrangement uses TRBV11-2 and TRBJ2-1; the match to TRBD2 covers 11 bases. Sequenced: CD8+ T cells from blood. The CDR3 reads CASSLAGLAGVYNEQFF. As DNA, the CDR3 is TGTGCCAGCAGCTTAGCCGGACTAGCGGGCGTATACAATGAGCAGTTCTTC.